Listed below are T cell receptor beta chains from one sample, sequenced in a study of technical replicates of blood from a few donors. Profiled with immunoSEQ multiplex PCR; TCRdb holds only in-frame clones, not every one. Counted here are 90,000 to 100,000 clones, 90% to 96% occurring once; the ten biggest clones make up 0.36%. The sample taken for sequencing was T cells isolated from PBMCs. Receptors originate from a human donor in good health. The CDR3 runs from the conserved cysteine through the conserved F or W. D genes are given only for firm matches. The size field is filled for only some rows; it gives once, few, many or a size class.

clone_size j_call cdr3_length v_call d_call cdr3_nt cdr3_aa
- TRBJ2-7 14 TRBV6-1 TRBD1 TGTGCCAGCAGTGACACGGGACAGGGCTTCGAGCAGTACTTC CASSDTGQGFEQYF
- TRBJ1-1 13 TRBV5-4 - TGTGCCAGCAGCTTGGCAGCGGGGGTCGGAGCTTTCTTT CASSLAAGVGAFF
- TRBJ1-2 14 TRBV19 - TGTGCCAGTAGTCCCCCCGAAAGGGAGCGCGGCTACACCTTC CASSPPERERGYTF
- TRBJ2-7 15 TRBV7-2 - TGTGCCAGCAGCCCTGGGGGAGGTTTTTCCTACGAGCAGTACTTC CASSPGGGFSYEQYF
- TRBJ2-7 14 TRBV13 - TGTGCCAGCAGCCCGGACAGCCAGTACTACGAGCAGTACTTC CASSPDSQYYEQYF
- TRBJ2-7 19 TRBV4-3 - TGCGCCAGCAGCCAAGATCAGCGTATTACACGGGGTTTCTTTTACGAGCAGTACTTC CASSQDQRITRGFFYEQYF
- TRBJ2-1 18 TRBV18 - TGTGCCAGCTCACCATGGAATTCTGCGGGCCCCTCCTACAATGAGCAGTTCTTC CASSPWNSAGPSYNEQFF
- TRBJ1-2 14 TRBV6-5 - TGTGCCAGCAGTTACGACAGAGCTAACTATGGCTACACCTTC CASSYDRANYGYTF
- TRBJ1-5 15 TRBV27 TRBD1 TGTGCCAGCAGTGAGGGGGCGTTGGGGAATCAGCCCCAGCATTTT CASSEGALGNQPQHF
- TRBJ1-4 14 TRBV25-1 TRBD1 TGTGCCAGCAGCGAGGGACAGGGAGTTGAAAAACTGTTTTTT CASSEGQGVEKLFF
- TRBJ1-2 14 TRBV6-6 - TGTGCCAGCAGTTCCAGACAGGATCACTATGGCTACACCTTC CASSSRQDHYGYTF
- TRBJ1-1 17 TRBV28 - TGTGCCAGCAGTTTCTGGAGGGACGTAACAAGGGACACTGAAGCTTTCTTT CASSFWRDVTRDTEAFF
- TRBJ2-7 13 TRBV27 - TGTGCCAGCAGTAAGGACTCATCCTACGAGCAGTACTTC CASSKDSSYEQYF
- TRBJ2-5 13 TRBV7-7 - TGTGCCAGCAGCTTGGGGCAGAAAGAGACCCAGTACTTC CASSLGQKETQYF
- TRBJ2-7 15 TRBV7-9 TRBD1 TGTGCCAGCAGCCCTGCCGGGACAGCCTGGGAGGAGCAGTACTTC CASSPAGTAWEEQYF
- TRBJ2-1 11 TRBV5-1 TRBD2 TGCGCCAGCAGCGGCGGGAGCTTGCAGTTCTTC CASSGGSLQFF
- TRBJ1-4 14 TRBV2 - TGTGCCAGCAGTGTAAAACAGATTACTGAAAAACTGTTTTTT CASSVKQITEKLFF
- TRBJ2-1 13 TRBV5-1 TRBD1 TGCGCCAGCAGCTTCGAGACAGGGCTTGAGCAGTTCTTC CASSFETGLEQFF
- TRBJ2-5 15 TRBV19 - TGTGCCAGTAGTTTGTGGGGCAGGCGATCCGGGACCCAGTACTTC CASSLWGRRSGTQYF
- TRBJ2-1 14 TRBV11-1 TRBD1 TGTGCCAGCGGCGGACAGGGGACGACAAATGAGCAGTTCTTC CASGGQGTTNEQFF
once TRBJ1-2 16 TRBV9 - TGTGCCAGCAGCGTAGGGACTGACCCAGCTAACTATGGCTACACCTTC CASSVGTDPANYGYTF
- TRBJ2-2 17 TRBV7-2 TRBD2 TGTGCCAGCAGCTTAGCGCCCCCAGCGGGAGACCCCGGGGAGCTGTTTTTT CASSLAPPAGDPGELFF
- TRBJ2-1 17 TRBV7-6 TRBD2 TGTGCCAGCAACCGCATAGTAGCGGGACTAGGCGGAAATGAGCAGTTCTTC CASNRIVAGLGGNEQFF
- TRBJ2-2 15 TRBV19 TRBD2 TGTGCCAGTAGTATCTCTAGCGGGAGCCCCGGGGAGCTGTTTTTT CASSISSGSPGELFF
- TRBJ1-1 13 TRBV4-1 - TGCGCCAGCAGCCGACAGGAAGGAACTGAAGCTTTCTTT CASSRQEGTEAFF